This is a list of T cell receptor beta chains from one sample in a study of blood T cell repertoires in COVID-19. The data were produced by immunoSEQ multiplex PCR, yet TCRdb's version contains in-frame clones alone and is incomplete. The sample comprises approximately 300,000 clones, more than 85% of which are singletons, and around 18% rests with the top ten. The specimen sequenced was PBMCs or T cells enriched from blood (not recorded which). The source of these receptors is a woman in her thirties who had recovered from COVID-19. Each CDR3 is given with its conserved first and last residue. A D gene is named only where the DNA matches it firmly. The size field is filled for only some rows; it gives once, few, many or a size class.

d_call j_call clone_size v_call cdr3_length cdr3_nt cdr3_aa
TRBD2 TRBJ2-4 once TRBV11-2 16 TGTGCCAGCAGCTTTCTCGGGGGGTTAGCCAAAAACATTCAGTACTTC CASSFLGGLAKNIQYF
NA TRBJ1-2 NA TRBV29-1 12 TGCAGCGTTGAGTCCCCCGGGGAGGGCTACACCTTC CSVESPGEGYTF
TRBD1 TRBJ2-2 NA TRBV19 14 TGTGCCAGTACCGTGACAGGGATAACCGGGGAGCTGTTTTTT CASTVTGITGELFF
TRBD1 TRBJ2-7 NA TRBV9 15 TGTGCCAGCAGCGTAGGTGGGACAGCAGGTTACGAGCAGTACTTC CASSVGGTAGYEQYF
TRBD1 TRBJ1-1 NA TRBV5-6 14 TGTGCCAGCTTAAGACAGGGGGTGAACACTGAAGCTTTCTTT CASLRQGVNTEAFF
TRBD1 TRBJ2-5 NA TRBV4-3 15 TGCGCCAGCAGCCTCCAGGGGGCTCAGGAAGAGACCCAGTACTTC CASSLQGAQEETQYF
NA TRBJ2-2 NA TRBV6-4 16 TGTGCCAGCAAGAAGGAACATTCGACTAATTACGGGGAGCTGTTTTTT CASKKEHSTNYGELFF
NA TRBJ2-2 NA TRBV5-1 12 TGCGCCAGCAGCCCAAACACCGGGGAGCTGTTTTTT CASSPNTGELFF
TRBD1 TRBJ1-1 NA TRBV3-1/TRBV3-2 14 TGTGCCAGCAGACCCGGCTCCGGGACAGAAGGGGCTTTCTTT CASRPGSGTEGAFF
NA TRBJ1-1 few TRBV6-2/TRBV6-3 15 TGTGCCAGCAGTTCCATCGGCAGGGGTACCACTGAAGCTTTCTTT CASSSIGRGTTEAFF
TRBD2 TRBJ2-5 NA TRBV5-1 15 TGCGCCAGCAGCGCGGGACTAGCGGGACAGGGGACCCAGTACTTC CASSAGLAGQGTQYF
TRBD2 TRBJ2-3 NA TRBV25-1 18 TGTGCCAGCAGTGAGACTAGCGGCATACCGCTTAGCACAGATACGCAGTATTTT CASSETSGIPLSTDTQYF
TRBD2 TRBJ2-3 NA TRBV5-5 17 TGTGCCAGCAGCTTGACTAGCGGGACTATTAGCACAGATACGCAGTATTTT CASSLTSGTISTDTQYF
NA TRBJ1-3 NA TRBV12-3/TRBV12-4 12 TGTGCCAGCAGTCCTCCCGGAAACACCATATATTTT CASSPPGNTIYF
NA TRBJ2-5 NA TRBV16 17 TGTGCCAGCAGCCAATCGGTCAGCAGGGTAGGCCAAGAGACCCAGTACTTC CASSQSVSRVGQETQYF
TRBD2 TRBJ2-5 NA TRBV29-1 14 TGCAGCGTTGCTTTGAGACTAGCGAAAGAGACCCAGTACTTC CSVALRLAKETQYF
TRBD1 TRBJ2-3 NA TRBV28 14 TGTGCCAGCAGTCCGGGACAGGCCCCAGATACGCAGTATTTT CASSPGQAPDTQYF
NA TRBJ2-3 NA TRBV7-9 16 TGTGCCAGCAGCTCCTCCCCGGGGGTTAGCACAGATACGCAGTATTTT CASSSSPGVSTDTQYF
TRBD1 TRBJ2-5 NA TRBV14 16 TGTGCCAGCAGCCGAAGGGGACAGGGGGCAGGCGAGACCCAGTACTTC CASSRRGQGAGETQYF
NA TRBJ1-3 NA TRBV5-8 15 TGTGCCAGCAGCTTGGACATTTACTCTGGAAACACCATATATTTT CASSLDIYSGNTIYF
TRBD1 TRBJ1-5 once TRBV3-1/TRBV3-2 15 TGTGCCAGCAGCCAAGTGGGGCAGGGGGATCAGCCCCAGCATTTT CASSQVGQGDQPQHF
NA TRBJ1-1 NA TRBV2 12 TGTGCCAGCACGAAGGGGGACACTGAAGCTTTCTTT CASTKGDTEAFF
TRBD2 TRBJ2-1 NA TRBV3-1/TRBV3-2 16 TGTGCCAGCAGCCCGGGACTAGCGGGAGGTAGCAATGAGCAGTTCTTC CASSPGLAGGSNEQFF
NA TRBJ1-1 NA TRBV4-1 13 TGCGCCAGCAGCTTGACAGAGAACACTGAAGCTTTCTTT CASSLTENTEAFF
TRBD1 TRBJ1-2 NA TRBV6-2/TRBV6-3 14 TGTGCCAGCAGTGTGGGGACAGGGCGGACCGGCTACACCTTC CASSVGTGRTGYTF
NA TRBJ2-2 NA TRBV27 15 TGTGCCAGCAGTTTATCGGGGGCGGTCACCGGGGAGCTGTTTTTT CASSLSGAVTGELFF
NA TRBJ1-1 NA TRBV19 14 TGTGCCAGTAGTATTGGATGGGCCAACACTGAAGCTTTCTTT CASSIGWANTEAFF
TRBD1 TRBJ1-6 NA TRBV28 16 TGTGCCAGCAGTTTTGCCGGGACAGGGGGCTATTCACCCCTCCACTTT CASSFAGTGGYSPLHF
TRBD1 TRBJ2-5 NA TRBV7-2 13 TGTGCCAGCAGCAAGTACAGGGGTGAGACCCAGTACTTC CASSKYRGETQYF
NA TRBJ1-2 NA TRBV10-3 16 TGTGCCATCAGTGAGTCCCCCCAGTCCTCCTTCTATGGCTACACCTTC CAISESPQSSFYGYTF
NA TRBJ2-5 NA TRBV27 14 TGTGCCAGCACTCCCAAGGGGAATCAAGAGACCCAGTACTTC CASTPKGNQETQYF
NA TRBJ2-1 NA TRBV7-2 14 TGTGCCAGCACCCACAGGGCACTCTACAATGAGCAGTTCTTC CASTHRALYNEQFF
NA TRBJ2-7 NA TRBV18 13 TGTGCCAGCTCACCCTTGGAGGGAAACGAGCAGTACTTC CASSPLEGNEQYF
TRBD1 TRBJ1-5 NA TRBV19 16 TGTGCCAGTAGAACAACAGGGGCTTATAGCAATCAGCCCCAGCATTTT CASRTTGAYSNQPQHF
NA TRBJ2-5 NA TRBV5-4 14 TGTGCCAGCAGCCAAAGGAGAACCGGCGAGACCCAGTACTTC CASSQRRTGETQYF
TRBD2 TRBJ2-5 NA TRBV28 14 TGTGCCAGCATGCTAGCGGGGCCCCAAGAGACCCAGTACTTC CASMLAGPQETQYF
TRBD1 TRBJ2-1 NA TRBV5-5 15 TGTGCCAGCAGCCCCGGGACAGACTCCTACAATGAGCAGTTCTTC CASSPGTDSYNEQFF
NA TRBJ2-1 NA TRBV5-1 16 TGCGCCAGCAGCTTGGGGCATCTCAGCTCCTACAATGAGCAGTTCTTC CASSLGHLSSYNEQFF
TRBD2 TRBJ2-7 NA TRBV6-2/TRBV6-3 15 TGTGCCAGCAGTTACGGGACTAATTCTTTCTACGAGCAGTACTTC CASSYGTNSFYEQYF
TRBD1 TRBJ1-1 NA TRBV28 16 TGTGCCAGCAGTTTTCAGTTAGGGACAGGGGGCACAGGAGCTTTCTTT CASSFQLGTGGTGAFF
TRBD2 TRBJ2-5 NA TRBV7-8 14 TGTGCCAGCAGCTTGCTAGCGGGGGAAGAGACCCAGTACTTC CASSLLAGEETQYF
NA TRBJ1-2 NA TRBV3-1/TRBV3-2 13 TGTGCCAGCAGCCCCCGGGGGAGCTATGGCTACACCTTC CASSPRGSYGYTF